The next 15 T cell receptor beta chains were all read from a single sample in a study of blood T cell repertoires in COVID-19. The data were produced by immunoSEQ multiplex PCR, yet TCRdb's version contains in-frame clones alone and is incomplete. This sample has around 50,000 clones, with approximately 90% found just once. What was sequenced was peripheral blood. These receptors all come from a man aged 50 to 60 with active COVID-19.

The chain employs TRBV6-4 and TRBJ2-3; 12 positions match TRBD2. Germline CDR1 MRHNA, CDR2 SNTAGT. The ends lost 6 bases at V and 2 bases at J; junction bases unmatched: 6. The length of the CDR3 is 16 residues. CDR3 region: CASRRTSGEFTDTQYF. CDR3 nucleotide sequence: TGTGCCAGCAGACGGACTAGCGGGGAGTTCACAGATACGCAGTATTTT.

The chain joins TRBV7-9 to TRBJ2-1, with 7 bases identical to TRBD2. Germline V gives CDR1 SEHNR, CDR2 FQNEAQ (reference sequence). The CDR3 runs 15 residues. Trimming took 10 bases from V and 8 from J; bases not matched to a gene: 17. The CDR3 nucleotides are TGTGCCACCGGACTAGGGAAGACCTTTGGGGATGAGCAGTTCTTC. Translation gives CATGLGKTFGDEQFF.

J is TRBJ2-3 and V is TRBV5-1; 7 bases fit TRBD2. J was trimmed by 2 bases and V by 7 bases; bases with no gene match: 13. The CDR3 spans 16 residues. Looked up from germline, CDR1 is SGHRS and CDR2 is YFSETQ. The CDR3 sequence is CASSPSGGTHTDTQYF. CDR3 nucleotide sequence: TGCGCCAGCTCACCCTCGGGGGGAACCCACACAGATACGCAGTATTTT.

The V call is TRBV4-1, the J call TRBJ1-4; possibly TRBD1 for D (5 bases). The V gene lost 2 bases and the J gene lost 5 bases, with 15 bases spanning the gap. Per germline, CDR1 MGHRA and CDR2 YSYEKL. The CDR3 consists of 16 residues. The CDR3 bases are TGCGCCAGCAGCCAAACCCGACTGCGGGGCAATGAAAAACTGTTTTTT. Amino acid sequence: CASSQTRLRGNEKLFF.

This clone is medium-sized (0.01 to 0.1%) within its sample. V gene TRBV11-2 combines with J gene TRBJ1-3; 10 nucleotides agree with TRBD1. The J segment lost 1 base and the V segment lost 5 bases, leaving 5 bases of the junction unmatched. CDR1 is SGHAT and CDR2 is FQNNGV in the germline V gene. The length of the CDR3 is 16 residues. The CDR3 loop reads CASSPGDRGSGNTIYF. CDR3 in DNA: TGTGCCAGCAGCCCAGGGGACAGGGGTTCTGGAAACACCATATATTTT.

This sequence joins TRBV28 and TRBJ1-3; D possibly corresponds to TRBD1 (6 bases). The CDR3 has 16 residues. From germline, CDR1 is MDHEN and CDR2 SYDVKM. Trimming took 4 bases from V and 2 from J, leaving 15 bases between them. This chain's CDR3 is CASSSPGQPTGNTIYF. In DNA, the CDR3 is TGTGCCAGCAGTTCTCCCGGACAGCCAACTGGAAACACCATATATTTT.

On this clone: A read error may account for a junction end that differs from germline. The rearrangement links TRBV2 to TRBJ2-7, with D maybe TRBD2 (5 bases). Germline values: CDR1 SNHLY, CDR2 FYNNEI. This CDR3 is built from 13 residues. CDR3 sequence: CASTVRRETKSMF. The CDR3 region has the DNA TGTGCCAGCACCGTCCGAAGGGAGACTAAGAGTATGTTC.

The rearrangement links TRBV7-2 to TRBJ2-7; D may be TRBD1 (5 bases). The CDR3 loop spans 15 amino acids. The germline V gene encodes CDR1 SGHTA and CDR2 FQGNSA. V lost 2 bases to trimming and J lost 5 bases, with 16 bases between them. This CDR3 reads CASSLRGIGDHEQYF. The CDR3 DNA reads as TGTGCCAGCAGCTTAAGGGGTATAGGGGATCACGAGCAGTACTTC.

The gene calls are TRBV6-5 and TRBJ2-3; D might be TRBD1 (5 bases). V was shortened by 7 bases and J by 2 bases, with 13 bases between the two germline ends. Germline assignment: CDR1 MNHEY and CDR2 SVGAGI. The CDR3 consists of 14 residues. The CDR3 DNA reads as TGTGCCAGCACCGTGGACATACACACAGATACGCAGTATTTT. Encoded protein: CASTVDIHTDTQYF.

CDR3 nucleotide sequence: TGCGCCAGCAGCTTTGAACAAGACTATGGCTACACCTTC. Residues: CASSFEQDYGYTF. The chain recombines TRBV5-1 with TRBJ1-2; D is undetermined. This CDR3 contains 13 residues. The ends were cut back, 2 bases at V and 3 bases at J, with 8 bases in the middle. Germline V lookup: CDR1 SGHRS, CDR2 YFSETQ.

The rearrangement joins TRBV2 to TRBJ1-5; D perhaps matches TRBD1 (5 bases). V was cut by 6 bases and J by 3 bases, with 15 bases left in between. This CDR3 comprises 15 residues. The germline V gene encodes CDR1 SNHLY and CDR2 FYNNEI. The CDR3 reads CASRGQVTANQPQHF. CDR3 bases: TGTGCCAGCAGGGGGCAGGTAACGGCCAATCAGCCCCAGCATTTT.

The chain recombines TRBV28 with TRBJ2-4, with 8 bases lining up with TRBD1. The CDR3 sequence is 12 residues long. Germline CDR1 MDHEN, CDR2 SYDVKM. Germline trimming cut 2 bases from V and 15 bases from J; bases unmatched to any gene: 6. The CDR3 DNA is TGTGCCAGCAGTTTACGGACAGGGCAGTGGTACTTC. It is translated as CASSLRTGQWYF.

The chain couples TRBV5-4 to TRBJ1-2; 11 nucleotides agree with TRBD1. From germline, CDR1 is SGHNT and CDR2 YYREEE (reference sequence). This CDR3 is built from 14 residues. The trim removed 5 bases at V and 5 bases at J, leaving 5 bases unmatched. CDR3 in DNA: TGTGCCAGCAGGAGGACAGGGGGCTTATATGGCTACACCTTC. Translation: CASRRTGGLYGYTF.

The chain has TRBV5-6 and TRBJ1-2, with TRBD1 matching 9 bases. V lost 4 bases to trimming and J lost 0 bases; unmatched junction nucleotides: 7. The CDR3 extends over 16 amino acids. CDR1 and CDR2 from the germline V gene are SGHDT and YYEEEE. The CDR3 here is CASSVLQGAANYGYTF. Here the CDR3 DNA reads TGTGCCAGCAGCGTTTTACAGGGGGCCGCTAACTATGGCTACACCTTC.

The chain employs TRBV6-4 and TRBJ2-2, with D maybe TRBD1 (6 bases). V lost 4 bases and J 0 bases, leaving 12 bases between the germline ends. Germline values: CDR1 MRHNA, CDR2 SNTAGT. This CDR3 comprises 16 residues. The CDR3 sequence is CASSAVGTPNTGELFF. Here the CDR3 DNA reads TGTGCCAGCAGTGCCGTCGGGACACCGAACACCGGGGAGCTGTTTTTT.